The next 17 T cell receptor beta chains were all read from a single sample in a study of shared clonotypes between healthy human individuals (dated by TCRdb to between 2020 and 2021). Libraries were prepared through the immunoSEQ multiplex PCR assay. Sourced from immuneACCESS, this table was stored by TCRdb with only in-frame sequences that have V and J called. A share of the clones is absent; for the studies checked, an unresolved V gene accounts for under half, and the remainder has no known explanation. The sample records a few million clones, roughly 95% of which are singletons. In total, the top ten clones hold more than 1.5% of the sample. CD8 naive samples consisted of CD45RO-negative cells that were positively selected for CCR7, yielding a CD45RA+CCR7+ population without TemRA cells. Sequenced input: naive CD8+ T cells from PBMCs. Taken with the paper, the label for cell subset or site translates to: CD45RA+CCR7+. Receptor source: a man younger than 35 in good health. Some clones in this sample may be carry-over from other donors' samples.

As to this clone: Other DNA sequences in the same sample also yield this CDR3. The V gene is TRBV5-1, the J gene TRBJ2-1; D may be TRBD2 (5 bases). Germline CDR1 reads SGHRS; CDR2 reads YFSETQ. The CDR3 length is 12 residues. Trimming took off 4 bases at V and 5 bases at J, with 7 bases between the two ends. The CDR3 nucleotides are TGCGCCAGCAGCGTGGGAGACAATGAGCAGTTCTTC. Amino acids: CASSVGDNEQFF.

The V call is TRBV7-9, the J call TRBJ1-1, with 9 bases matching TRBD1. J lost 0 bases, V lost 5 bases, and 7 bases had no gene match. The germline V gene encodes CDR1 SEHNR and CDR2 FQNEAQ (reference sequence). This CDR3 contains 16 residues. The CDR3 coding sequence is TGTGCCAGCAGCCGTCCCGGGACAGGGATGAACACTGAAGCTTTCTTT. This codes for CASSRPGTGMNTEAFF.

The V call is TRBV4-2, the J call TRBJ2-7, with 9 nucleotides matching TRBD1. Per germline, CDR1 LGHNA and CDR2 YNFKEQ. The CDR3 sequence is 16 residues long. With 3 bases clipped from V and 2 bases from J, the junction kept 8 bases outside the gene matches. The CDR3 DNA sequence: TGTGCCAGCAGCCACGGAGACAGGGGGGACCCCTACGAGCAGTACTTC. Translating gives CASSHGDRGDPYEQYF.

V and J are TRBV5-4 and TRBJ2-7, with 7 nucleotides matching TRBD2. V was clipped by 1 base and J by 2 bases; unmatched bases: 3. The germline V gene encodes CDR1 SGHNT and CDR2 YYREEE (reference sequence). There are 14 residues in the CDR3. In DNA form, the CDR3 reads TGTGCCAGCAGCTTGACTAGCGCGACCTACGAGCAGTACTTC. Translating it yields CASSLTSATYEQYF.

The chain uses TRBV28 and TRBJ2-7; perhaps TRBD2 as D (6 bases). CDR3 length equals 16 residues. Trimming cost V 3 bases and J 0 bases, with 15 bases left between them. Per the germline V gene, CDR1 is MDHEN and CDR2 is SYDVKM. Here the CDR3 DNA reads TGTGCCAGCAGTTTCCCCCGACTAGAAGGCTCCTACGAGCAGTACTTC. It yields the protein CASSFPRLEGSYEQYF.

This sequence joins TRBV9 and TRBJ1-2; 8 positions agree with TRBD1. The CDR3 has 18 amino acids. J gave up 5 bases and V 3 bases, and 18 bases lay outside the gene matches. Germline CDR1 SGDLS, CDR2 YYNGEE. CDR3 region: CASSAEGTGPLGWYGYTF. The CDR3 bases are TGTGCCAGCAGCGCTGAGGGGACAGGACCCCTCGGTTGGTATGGCTACACCTTC.

The gene calls are TRBV21-1 and TRBJ2-6; the tabulated D call, TRBD1, remains unverified against the DNA. TRBV21-1 has pseudogene status. This CDR3 region has 19 residues. CDR3 nucleotide sequence: TGTGCCAGCAGCAAAGCGGGACAACCCAGATTCTCTGGGGCCAACGTCCTGACTTTC. Protein sequence: CASSKAGQPRFSGANVLTF.

The CDR3 nucleotides are TGTGCCAGCAGCATTCTGTTGAGCGGGAGTAACGAGCAGTACTTC. It encodes CASSILLSGSNEQYF. The chain joins TRBV7-2 to TRBJ2-7; 8 bases match TRBD2. Unmatched junction bases numbered 11, after V lost 5 bases and J lost 5 bases. The CDR3 is 15 residues long. Germline V gives CDR1 SGHTA, CDR2 FQGNSA.

V gene TRBV4-3 combines with J gene TRBJ2-2; D may be TRBD2 (7 bases). The CDR3 contains 16 residues. Trimming removed 0 bases at V and 7 bases at J, with 15 bases between. CDR1 is LGHNA, CDR2 YSLEER, per germline. The DNA of the CDR3 is TGCGCCAGCAGCCAAGATCCCGGGGGGCAGGGCGGGGAGCTGTTTTTT. Residues: CASSQDPGGQGGELFF.

Concerning this clone: Other nucleotide sequences in the sample specify the same CDR3. The V gene is TRBV9, the J gene TRBJ1-1; TRBD1 aligns across 8 bases. The CDR3 is 14 amino acids. Trimming removed 0 bases from V and 3 bases from J; junction bases left unmatched: 1. The germline V gene encodes CDR1 SGDLS and CDR2 YYNGEE. The CDR3, as DNA: TGTGCCAGCAGCGTAGGCAGGGGGCACACTGAAGCTTTCTTT. Translated: CASSVGRGHTEAFF.

The chain uses TRBV15 and TRBJ2-5; no clear D gene. CDR1 is LNHNV, CDR2 YYDKDF, per germline (reference sequence). There are 17 residues in the CDR3. Trimming cost V 0 bases and J 3 bases, with 17 bases left between them. Here the CDR3 reads CATSRDRPRQGKETQYF. CDR3 coding DNA: TGTGCCACCAGCAGAGATCGGCCCCGACAAGGGAAAGAGACCCAGTACTTC.

V and J are TRBV28 and TRBJ2-7, with 11 bases lining up with TRBD2. The germline CDR1 and CDR2 sequences are MDHEN and SYDVKM. The CDR3 totals 14 residues. V was pared by 2 bases and J by 6 bases, with 3 bases of the junction left unmatched. CDR3 loop: CASSLGLAGGEQYF. For the CDR3, the DNA is TGTGCCAGCAGTTTAGGGCTAGCGGGAGGCGAGCAGTACTTC.

The genes are TRBV13 and TRBJ2-7; the match to TRBD1 covers 9 bases. Losses at the gene ends were 5 bases for V and 5 bases for J; bases not matched to a gene: 10. The CDR3 consists of 15 residues. CDR1 is PRHDT, CDR2 FYEKMQ, per germline (reference sequence). The CDR3 sequence: CASSAPDRGVNEQYF. Here the CDR3 DNA reads TGTGCCAGCAGCGCCCCGGACAGGGGAGTTAACGAGCAGTACTTC.

The chain employs TRBV7-9 and TRBJ1-1; the D is unclear. Trimming removed 0 bases at V and 3 bases at J, with 8 bases between. Germline lookup yields CDR1 SEHNR and CDR2 FQNEAQ (reference sequence). The CDR3 contains 14 residues. The CDR3 nucleotides read TGTGCCAGCAGCTTAGCGAACAGTTACACTGAAGCTTTCTTT. Translating it yields CASSLANSYTEAFF.

The CDR3 protein is CASSWPGGGPYEQYF. The CDR3, as DNA: TGTGCCAGCAGTTGGCCGGGGGGAGGGCCCTACGAGCAGTACTTC. The chain is built from TRBV28 and TRBJ2-7, with TRBD2 matching 7 bases. The trim removed 4 bases at V and 2 bases at J, leaving 8 bases unmatched. In germline, CDR1 is MDHEN, CDR2 SYDVKM. The CDR3 contains 15 residues.

The V gene is TRBV10-2, the J gene TRBJ1-6, with TRBD1 matching 9 bases. V gave up 4 bases and J gave up 7 bases; unmatched junction bases: 11. The CDR3 covers 17 residues. Germline V gene sequence: CDR1 WSHSY, CDR2 SAAADI. The CDR3 DNA reads as TGCGCCAGCAGTGGTGTAGCCGGGACAGGGCTGAATTCACCCCTCCACTTT. Its protein product is CASSGVAGTGLNSPLHF.

This chain joins TRBV25-1 and TRBJ1-5; a weak D match, TRBD1 (6 bases). V lost 6 bases and J 7 bases, leaving 10 bases between the germline ends. The CDR3 totals 12 residues. Germline values: CDR1 MGHDK, CDR2 SYGVNS. This CDR3 is CASRYQGQPQHF. The CDR3 DNA follows: TGTGCCAGCAGATACCAGGGGCAGCCCCAGCATTTT. Full variable domain (outside the CDR3, taken from reference TRBV25-1 and TRBJ1-5): EADIYQTPRYLVIGTGKKITLECSQTMGHDKMYWYQQDPGMELHLIHYSYGVNSTEKGDLSSESTVSRIRTEHFPLTLESARPSHTSQYLCASRYQGQPQHFGDGTRLSIL.